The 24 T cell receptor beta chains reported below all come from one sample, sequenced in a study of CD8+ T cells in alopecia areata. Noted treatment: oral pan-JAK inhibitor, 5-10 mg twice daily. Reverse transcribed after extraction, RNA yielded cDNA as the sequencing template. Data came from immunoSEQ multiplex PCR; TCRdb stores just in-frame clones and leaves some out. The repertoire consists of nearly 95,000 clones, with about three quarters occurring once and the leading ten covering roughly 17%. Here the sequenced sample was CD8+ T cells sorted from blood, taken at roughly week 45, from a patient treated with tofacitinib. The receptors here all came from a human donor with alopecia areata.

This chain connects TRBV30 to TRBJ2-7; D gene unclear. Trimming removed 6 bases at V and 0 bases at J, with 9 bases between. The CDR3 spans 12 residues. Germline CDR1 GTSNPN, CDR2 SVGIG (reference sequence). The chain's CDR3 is CACQVNSYEQYF. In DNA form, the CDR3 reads TGTGCCTGCCAGGTCAACTCCTACGAGCAGTACTTC.

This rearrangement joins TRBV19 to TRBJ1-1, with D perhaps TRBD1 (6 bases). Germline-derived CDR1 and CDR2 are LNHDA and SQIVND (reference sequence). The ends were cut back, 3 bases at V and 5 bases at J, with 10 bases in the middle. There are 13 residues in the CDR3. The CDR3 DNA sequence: TGTGCCAGTAGTATCGGGGGGCTGACTGAAGCTTTCTTT. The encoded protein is CASSIGGLTEAFF. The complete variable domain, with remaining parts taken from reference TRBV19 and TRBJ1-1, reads DGGITQSPKYLFRKEGQNVTLSCEQNLNHDAMYWYRQDPGQGLRLIYYSQIVNDFQKGDIAEGYSVSREKKESFPLTVTSAQKNPTAFYLCASSIGGLTEAFFGQGTRLTVV.

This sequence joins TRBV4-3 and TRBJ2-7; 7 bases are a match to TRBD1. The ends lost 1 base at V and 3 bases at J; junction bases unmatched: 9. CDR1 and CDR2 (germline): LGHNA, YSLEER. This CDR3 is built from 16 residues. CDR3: CASSQAAGGPYYEQYF. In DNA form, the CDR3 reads TGCGCCAGCAGCCAAGCCGCAGGGGGTCCCTACTACGAGCAGTACTTC.

The DNA of the CDR3 is TGTGCCACCAGCCTGGACAGGGGTCTGAACACTGAAGCTTTCTTT. Translated, it gives CATSLDRGLNTEAFF. The chain is built from TRBV15 and TRBJ1-1; 9 bases map to TRBD1. CDR3 size: 15 residues. The germline CDR1 and CDR2 sequences are LNHNV and YYDKDF (reference sequence). The V gene end was trimmed by 5 bases and the J gene end by 0 bases; junction bases not matched to a gene: 4.

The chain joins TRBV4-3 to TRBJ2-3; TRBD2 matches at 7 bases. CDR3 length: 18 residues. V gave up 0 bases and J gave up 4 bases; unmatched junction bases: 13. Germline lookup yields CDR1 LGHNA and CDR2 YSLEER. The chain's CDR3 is CASSQDHRGEGSADTQYF. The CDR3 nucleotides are TGCGCCAGCAGCCAAGATCACCGAGGGGAGGGTTCCGCAGATACGCAGTATTTT.

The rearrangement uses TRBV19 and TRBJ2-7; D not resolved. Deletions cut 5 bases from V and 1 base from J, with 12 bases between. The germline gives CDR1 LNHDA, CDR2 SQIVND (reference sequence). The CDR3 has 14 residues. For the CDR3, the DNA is TGTGCCAGTAGTCTGTACGTAGAATCCTACGAGCAGTACTTC. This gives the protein CASSLYVESYEQYF.

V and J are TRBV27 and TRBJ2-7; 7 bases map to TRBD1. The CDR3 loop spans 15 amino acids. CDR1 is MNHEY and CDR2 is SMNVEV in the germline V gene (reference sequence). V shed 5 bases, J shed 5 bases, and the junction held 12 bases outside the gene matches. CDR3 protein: CASSPMGQSGHEQYF. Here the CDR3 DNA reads TGTGCCAGCAGTCCGATGGGACAGTCGGGACACGAGCAGTACTTC.

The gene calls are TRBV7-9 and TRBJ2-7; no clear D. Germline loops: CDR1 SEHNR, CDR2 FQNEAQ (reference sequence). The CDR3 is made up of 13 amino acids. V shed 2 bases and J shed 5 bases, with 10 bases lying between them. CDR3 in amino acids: CASSLSLAHEQYF. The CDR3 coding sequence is TGTGCCAGCAGCTTATCGCTGGCCCACGAGCAGTACTTC.

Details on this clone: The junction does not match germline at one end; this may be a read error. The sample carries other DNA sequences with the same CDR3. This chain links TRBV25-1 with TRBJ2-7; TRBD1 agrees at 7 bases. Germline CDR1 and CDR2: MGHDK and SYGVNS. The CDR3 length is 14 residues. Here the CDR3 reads CASSLTGYGYEQYF. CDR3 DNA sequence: TGTGCCAGCAGCCTGACAGGGTACGGCTACGAGCAGTACTTT.

CDR3 loop: CSVEIGGHYGYTF. CDR3 coding DNA: TGCAGCGTTGAAATCGGGGGGCACTATGGCTACACCTTC. This chain uses TRBV29-1 with TRBJ1-2; possible D gene TRBD1, 6 bases. Trimming removed 2 bases from V and 3 bases from J, with 10 bases in between. The CDR3 is made up of 13 amino acids. The germline CDR1 and CDR2 sequences are SQVTM and ANQGSEA.

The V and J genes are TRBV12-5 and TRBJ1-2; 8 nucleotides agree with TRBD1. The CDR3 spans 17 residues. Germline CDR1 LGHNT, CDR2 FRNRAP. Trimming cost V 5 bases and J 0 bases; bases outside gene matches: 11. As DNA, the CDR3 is TGTGCTAGTGGTCCGAACGACAGGGGCGGGACTAACTATGGCTACACCTTC. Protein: CASGPNDRGGTNYGYTF.

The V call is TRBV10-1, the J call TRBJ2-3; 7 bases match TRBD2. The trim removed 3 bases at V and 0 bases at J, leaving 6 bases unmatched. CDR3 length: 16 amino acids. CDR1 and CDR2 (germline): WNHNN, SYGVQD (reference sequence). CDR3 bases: TGCGCCAGCAGTGAAGGGCTAGCGGAGAGCACAGATACGCAGTATTTT. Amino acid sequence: CASSEGLAESTDTQYF.

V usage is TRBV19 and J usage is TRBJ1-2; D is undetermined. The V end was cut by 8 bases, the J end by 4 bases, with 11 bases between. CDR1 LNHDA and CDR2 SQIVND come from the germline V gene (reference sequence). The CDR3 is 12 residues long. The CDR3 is CASYLGSYGYTF. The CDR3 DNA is TGTGCCAGTTACTTGGGAAGCTATGGCTACACCTTC.

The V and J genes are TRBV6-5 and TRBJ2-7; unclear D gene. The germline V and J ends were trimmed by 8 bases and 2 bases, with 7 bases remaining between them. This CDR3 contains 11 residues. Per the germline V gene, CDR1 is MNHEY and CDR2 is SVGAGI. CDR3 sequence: CASQKAYEQYF. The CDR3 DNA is TGTGCCAGCCAAAAAGCCTACGAGCAGTACTTC.

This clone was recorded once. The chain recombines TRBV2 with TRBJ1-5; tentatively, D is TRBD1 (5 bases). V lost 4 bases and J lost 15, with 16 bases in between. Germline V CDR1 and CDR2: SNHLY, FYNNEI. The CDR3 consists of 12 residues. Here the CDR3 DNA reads TGTGCCAGCAGTGTAGGAGGGGTTGACCCGCATTTT. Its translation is CASSVGGVDPHF.

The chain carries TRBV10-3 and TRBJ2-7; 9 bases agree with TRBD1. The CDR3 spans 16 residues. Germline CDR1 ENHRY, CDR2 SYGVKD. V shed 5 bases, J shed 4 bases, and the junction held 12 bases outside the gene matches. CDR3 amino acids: CAISLSRDRERYEQYF. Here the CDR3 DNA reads TGTGCCATCAGTCTAAGCCGGGACAGGGAACGATACGAGCAGTACTTC.

The CDR3 is CASSLSGDTGELFF. In DNA, the CDR3 is TGTGCCAGCTCCCTATCTGGCGACACCGGGGAGCTGTTTTTT. The chain uses TRBV28 and TRBJ2-2, with D uncertain. Germline V CDR1 and CDR2: MDHEN, SYDVKM. The CDR3 totals 14 residues. Trimming removed 8 bases at V and 3 bases at J, with 13 bases between.

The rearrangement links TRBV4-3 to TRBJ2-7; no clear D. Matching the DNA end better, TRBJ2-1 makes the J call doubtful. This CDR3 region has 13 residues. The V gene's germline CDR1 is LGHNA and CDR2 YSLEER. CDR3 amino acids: CASSQSLNNEQFF. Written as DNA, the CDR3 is TGCGCCAGCAGCCAGTCGCTGAACAATGAGCAGTTCTTC.

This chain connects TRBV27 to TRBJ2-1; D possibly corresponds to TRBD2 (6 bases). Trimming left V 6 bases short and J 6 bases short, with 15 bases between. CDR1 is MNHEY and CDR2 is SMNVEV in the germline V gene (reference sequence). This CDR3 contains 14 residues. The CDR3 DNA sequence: TGTGCCAGCAGGCATGGAGGGAAGATCAATGAGCAGTTCTTC. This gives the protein CASRHGGKINEQFF.

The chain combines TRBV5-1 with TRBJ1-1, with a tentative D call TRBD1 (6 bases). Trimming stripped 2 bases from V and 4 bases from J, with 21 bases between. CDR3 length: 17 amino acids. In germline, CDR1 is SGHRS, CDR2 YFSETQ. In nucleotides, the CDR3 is TGCGCCAGCAGCTTCTCAGTGGGGGGCCGTTTAGGCACTGAAGCTTTCTTT. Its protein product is CASSFSVGGRLGTEAFF.

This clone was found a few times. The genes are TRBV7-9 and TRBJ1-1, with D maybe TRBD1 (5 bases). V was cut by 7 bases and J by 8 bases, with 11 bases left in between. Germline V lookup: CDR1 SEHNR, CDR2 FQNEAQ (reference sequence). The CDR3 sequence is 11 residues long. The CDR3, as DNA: TGTGCCAGCACCTGGGAGGGGGAAGCTTTCTTT. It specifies CASTWEGEAFF.

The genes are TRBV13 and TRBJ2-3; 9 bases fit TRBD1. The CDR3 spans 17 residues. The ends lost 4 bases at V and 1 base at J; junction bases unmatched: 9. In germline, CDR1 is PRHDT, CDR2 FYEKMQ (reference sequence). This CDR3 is CASSSPRRTGGTDTQYF. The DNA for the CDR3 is TGTGCCAGCAGCTCCCCCCGCCGGACAGGGGGCACAGATACGCAGTATTTT.

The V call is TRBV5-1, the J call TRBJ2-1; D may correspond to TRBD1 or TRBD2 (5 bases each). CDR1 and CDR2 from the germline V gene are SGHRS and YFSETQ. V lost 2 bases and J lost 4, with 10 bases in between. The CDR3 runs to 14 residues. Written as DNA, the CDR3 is TGCGCCAGCAGCTTAGAGGGGCCGTACAATGAGCAGTTCTTC. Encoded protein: CASSLEGPYNEQFF.

CDR3 coding DNA: TGCGCCAGCAGCACGACAGGGAAATCACCCCTCCACTTT. It translates to CASSTTGKSPLHF. V and J are TRBV4-3 and TRBJ1-6, with 7 bases fitting TRBD1. The CDR3 runs to 13 residues. From germline, CDR1 is LGHNA and CDR2 YSLEER. Losses at the gene ends were 5 bases for V and 10 bases for J; bases not matched to a gene: 5.